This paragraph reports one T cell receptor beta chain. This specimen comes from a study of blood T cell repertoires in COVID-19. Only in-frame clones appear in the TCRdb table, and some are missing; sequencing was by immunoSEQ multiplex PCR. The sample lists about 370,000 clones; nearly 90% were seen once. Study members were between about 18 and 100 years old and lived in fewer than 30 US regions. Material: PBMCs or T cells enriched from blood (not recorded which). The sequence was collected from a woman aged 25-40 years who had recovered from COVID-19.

The CDR3 spells CASRPRDRPSGANVLTF. In nucleotides, the CDR3 is TGTGCCAGCAGACCAAGGGACAGGCCCTCTGGGGCCAACGTCCTGACTTTC. J is TRBJ2-6 and V is TRBV7-9; 8 nucleotides match TRBD1. J gave up 0 bases and V 6 bases, and 7 bases lay outside the gene matches. CDR1 is SEHNR and CDR2 is FQNEAQ in the germline V gene (reference sequence). The CDR3 has 17 residues.